This passage covers 14 T cell receptor beta chains from one sample sequenced in a study of T cell changes during pregnancy in multiple sclerosis. This table comes from immunoSEQ multiplex PCR, and its TCRdb copy is limited to in-frame clones, with some not included. The sample lists tens of thousands of clones; 90% to 95% were seen once. Sequencing used CD4+ T cells from peripheral blood mononuclear cells, obtained before pregnancy. These TCRs come from a female donor with multiple sclerosis, enrolled in a pregnancy study.

This clone was counted a single time. The chain employs TRBV19 and TRBJ2-3; D might be TRBD1 (6 bases). CDR3 length equals 14 residues. Trimming cost V 7 bases and J 3 bases, with 14 bases left between them. Germline V CDR1 and CDR2: LNHDA, SQIVND (reference sequence). The CDR3 here is CASNQAGATDTQYF. CDR3 coding DNA: TGTGCCAGTAATCAGGCAGGGGCAACAGATACGCAGTATTTT.

The chain combines TRBV27 with TRBJ2-7; 11 bases are shared with TRBD2. The CDR3 runs 13 residues. CDR1 is MNHEY and CDR2 is SMNVEV in the germline V gene (reference sequence). V lost 8 bases, J lost 5 bases, and 5 bases stayed unmatched. The DNA for the CDR3 is TGTGCCAGCTATAGCGGGAGGGCCAACGAGCAGTACTTC. Protein: CASYSGRANEQYF.

V is TRBV19 and J is TRBJ2-2; TRBD1 agrees at 7 bases. Germline V gene sequence: CDR1 LNHDA, CDR2 SQIVND (reference sequence). The trim removed 1 base at V and 4 bases at J, leaving 6 bases unmatched. This CDR3 is 16 amino acids long. The CDR3 region is CASSIAPTGFTGELFF. DNA for the CDR3: TGTGCCAGTAGTATAGCACCGACAGGGTTCACCGGGGAGCTGTTTTTT.

The gene calls are TRBV27 and TRBJ2-1; 11 nucleotides match TRBD2. V dropped 8 bases and J dropped 15; count of bases not matched to a gene: 15. CDR1 and CDR2 (germline): MNHEY, SMNVEV (reference sequence). This CDR3 has 14 residues. As DNA, the CDR3 is TGTGCCAGCGGTGAGACTAGCGGGATACCTATAGCGTTCTTC. Translated, it gives CASGETSGIPIAFF.

This sequence joins TRBV2 and TRBJ1-6; D gene uncertain. Trimming shortened V by 2 bases and J by 8 bases, and 16 bases separated the two germline ends. Germline V CDR1 and CDR2: SNHLY, FYNNEI. CDR3 length: 16 residues. The CDR3: CASSERRKSRDSPLHF. Written as DNA, the CDR3 is TGTGCCAGCAGTGAAAGGAGGAAGTCCCGGGATTCACCCCTCCACTTT.

This chain joins TRBV29-1 and TRBJ2-5, with D possibly TRBD2 on 6 matching bases. This CDR3 region has 13 residues. Germline CDR1 reads SQVTM; CDR2 reads ANQGSEA. The V and J ends lost 4 bases and 2 bases respectively, with 11 bases between them. The CDR3 region has the DNA TGCAGCGTTGGGACTACAACTCAAGAGACCCAGTACTTC. Its protein product is CSVGTTTQETQYF. Together with reference TRBV29-1 and TRBJ2-5, the CDR3 gives the full variable domain: SAVISQKPSRDICQRGTSLTIQCQVDSQVTMMFWYRQQPGQSLTLIATANQGSEATYESGFVIDKFPISRPNLTFSTLTVSNMSPEDSSIYLCSVGTTTQETQYFGPGTRLLVL.

The chain has TRBV11-2 and TRBJ2-4; D ambiguous. The CDR3 spans 11 residues. Trimming removed 2 bases at V and 9 bases at J, with 5 bases between. Germline CDR1 is SGHAT and CDR2 is FQNNGV. The CDR3 loop reads CASSLSSIQYF. The CDR3 DNA follows: TGTGCCAGCAGCTTATCATCCATTCAGTACTTC.

The chain recombines TRBV19 with TRBJ1-2, with D unclear. This CDR3 has 14 amino acids. V lost 3 bases to trimming and J lost 0 bases, with 8 bases between them. Germline CDR1 is LNHDA and CDR2 is SQIVND (reference sequence). CDR3 loop: CASSIAATNYGYTF. The CDR3 DNA sequence: TGTGCCAGTAGTATCGCGGCAACTAACTATGGCTACACCTTC.

The chain has TRBV19 and TRBJ2-1; D remains ambiguous. The germline V gene has CDR1 LNHDA and CDR2 SQIVND (reference sequence). V dropped 4 bases and J dropped 0 bases, with 7 bases sitting between them. The CDR3 length is 14 residues. The CDR3 protein is CASSRQVSYNEQFF. Here the CDR3 DNA reads TGTGCCAGTAGTAGGCAAGTCTCCTACAATGAGCAGTTCTTC.

The J gene is TRBJ1-5, the V gene TRBV28, with D unclear. This CDR3 spans 16 amino acids. The V end was cut by 0 bases, the J end by 2 bases, with 11 bases between. Germline loops: CDR1 MDHEN, CDR2 SYDVKM. The CDR3 is CASSLWSGLGNQPQHF. The CDR3, as DNA: TGTGCCAGCAGTTTATGGTCCGGGTTGGGCAATCAGCCCCAGCATTTT. The whole variable domain, remainder taken from reference TRBV28 and TRBJ1-5, is DVKVTQSSRYLVKRTGEKVFLECVQDMDHENMFWYRQDPGLGLRLIYFSYDVKMKEKGDIPEGYSVSREKKERFSLILESASTNQTSMYLCASSLWSGLGNQPQHFGDGTRLSIL.

The rearrangement joins TRBV5-4 to TRBJ2-3, with 8 bases aligning to TRBD1. Germline CDR1 SGHNT, CDR2 YYREEE (reference sequence). The CDR3 runs to 15 residues. The J segment lost 1 base and the V segment lost 4 bases, leaving 5 bases of the junction unmatched. CDR3 nucleotide sequence: TGTGCCAGCAGCCAGGGGGCACGAGGCACAGATACGCAGTATTTT. It codes for CASSQGARGTDTQYF.

V and J are TRBV18 and TRBJ1-5; 10 nucleotides align to TRBD1. The trim removed 6 bases at V and 5 bases at J, leaving 4 bases unmatched. Germline lookup yields CDR1 KGHSH and CDR2 LQKENI. The CDR3 runs 14 residues. The CDR3 is CASSGDRGYQPQHF. CDR3 nucleotide sequence: TGTGCCAGCTCTGGGGACAGGGGCTATCAGCCCCAGCATTTT.

The rearrangement links TRBV6-5 to TRBJ1-2; no clear D gene. In germline, CDR1 is MNHEY, CDR2 SVGAGI. The CDR3 is 12 residues long. Trimming stripped 0 bases from V and 8 bases from J, with 7 bases between. CDR3 in DNA: TGTGCCAGCAGTTACTCGGGGAGAGGCTACACCTTC. It translates to CASSYSGRGYTF.

V usage is TRBV6-1 and J usage is TRBJ2-2; D is uncertain. Trimming shortened V by 6 bases and J by 0 bases, and 5 bases separated the two germline ends. CDR1 MNHNS and CDR2 SASEGT come from the germline V gene. The CDR3 loop spans 13 amino acids. This chain's CDR3 is CASRPTNTGELFF. In DNA, the CDR3 is TGTGCCAGCAGACCTACGAACACCGGGGAGCTGTTTTTT.